These 3 T cell receptor delta chains share one sample of origin, sequenced in a study of gamma-delta chains in newborns, infants, children. TCRdb reapplied CATT to the reads. The sample has fewer than 4,500 delta-chain clones; 1.3% are singletons. Sequencing input: blood. All receptors derive from a child who was a newborn, infant or young child, either healthy, febrile or measles-vaccinated (not recorded which).

A word on this clone: The TCRdb record carries a much larger clone's protein, which differs from this DNA's translation at residue 4; a read error is the likely cause, and the protein listed here is the DNA translation. V usage is TRDV2 and J usage is TRDJ2; TRDD3 aligns across 9 bases. Germline-derived CDR1 and CDR2 are GEAIGNYY and EKD. The CDR3 contains 16 residues. The CDR3 region is CACYTVGDTLTAQLFF. The CDR3 nucleotides are TGTGCCTGTTACACCGTGGGGGATACTTTGACAGCACAACTCTTCTTT.

Points on this clone: This DNA translates differently at residue 4 from the TCRdb protein, which is that of a much larger clone; a read error is likely, and the protein shown is the DNA's own translation. J is TRDJ2 and V is TRDV2; 13 bases line up with TRDD3. The trim removed 5 bases at V and 4 bases at J, leaving 9 bases unmatched. This CDR3 has 17 amino acids. Germline assignment: CDR1 GEAIGNYY and CDR2 EKD. CDR3 nucleotide sequence: TGTGCCTGTGTCGCCTACTGGGGGATACGCGAGACAGCACAACTCTTCTTT. Its protein product is CACVAYWGIRETAQLFF.

As to this clone: Translating this DNA gives a protein that differs at residue 15 from the TCRdb one, which belongs to a much larger clone; a read error is likely, and the protein shown is this translation. V usage is TRAV29/DV5 and J usage is TRDJ1, with 7 bases aligning to TRDD3. The CDR3 extends over 16 amino acids. Per germline, CDR1 NSMFDY and CDR2 ISSIKDK. As DNA, the CDR3 is TGTGCAGCAAGCGAAGGGTGGGGGACCAACACCGATAAACTCACCTTT. This translates into CAASEGWGTNTDKLTF.